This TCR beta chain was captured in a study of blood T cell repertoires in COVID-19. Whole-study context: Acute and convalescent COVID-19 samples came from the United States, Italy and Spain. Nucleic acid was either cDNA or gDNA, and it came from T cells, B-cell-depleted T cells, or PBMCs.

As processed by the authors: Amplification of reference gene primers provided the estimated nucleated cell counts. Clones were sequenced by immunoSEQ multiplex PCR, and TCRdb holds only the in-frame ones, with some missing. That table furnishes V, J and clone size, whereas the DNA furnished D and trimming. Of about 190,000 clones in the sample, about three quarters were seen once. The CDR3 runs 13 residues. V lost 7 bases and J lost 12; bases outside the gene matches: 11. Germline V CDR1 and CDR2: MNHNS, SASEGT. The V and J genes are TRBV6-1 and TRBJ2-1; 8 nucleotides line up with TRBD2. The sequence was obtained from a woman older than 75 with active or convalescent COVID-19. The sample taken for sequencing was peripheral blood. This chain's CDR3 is CASNSRGGPWQFF. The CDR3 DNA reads TGTGCCAGCAACTCCCGGGGGGGCCCTTGGCAGTTCTTC.